The 9 T cell receptor beta chains reported below all come from one sample, sequenced in a study of T cell repertoires in cytomegalovirus infection. TCRdb re-analysed the reads in MiXCR, keeping a single row per CDR3 protein. The table has under 600,000 distinct CDR3 sequences, 16% seen once. Specimen: CD8+ T cells from PBMCs. These receptors were obtained from a human donor in good health (CMV status not recorded). Some clones in this sample may be carry-over from other donors' samples.

The rearrangement joins TRBV4-1 to TRBJ1-4, with no clear D. This CDR3 region has 15 residues. Germline V gene lookup returns CDR1 MGHRA and CDR2 YSYEKL. V shed 1 base and J shed 6 bases, with 12 bases lying between them. In nucleotides, the CDR3 is TGCGCCAGCAGCCAAGGTTCTAGTCAGGATGAAAAACTGTTTTTT. Its protein is CASSQGSSQDEKLFF.

This clonotype has ten or more counts. This chain connects TRBV7-9 to TRBJ2-7, with a tentative D call TRBD1 (6 bases). Looked up from germline, CDR1 is SEHNR and CDR2 is FQNEAQ (reference sequence). The CDR3 consists of 14 residues. V dropped 0 bases and J dropped 5 bases, with 11 bases sitting between them. In nucleotides, the CDR3 is TGTGCCAGCAGCTTAGCTTACAGGGACCACGAGCAGTACTTC. Its translation: CASSLAYRDHEQYF.

This clonotype was counted at least ten times. This sequence joins TRBV7-9 and TRBJ1-1; a weak D match, TRBD1 (5 bases). CDR3 length: 15 amino acids. Trimming stripped 5 bases from V and 0 bases from J, with 13 bases between. The V gene's germline CDR1 is SEHNR and CDR2 FQNEAQ (reference sequence). CDR3 in DNA: TGTGCCAGCAGCACCAACCAGGGATTGAACACTGAAGCTTTCTTT. Translated: CASSTNQGLNTEAFF.

This clonotype was seen a handful of times. In nucleotides, the CDR3 is TGTGCCAGCAGTCCGTACGGGGGGTTTTTGGATGAAAAACTGTTTTTT. Protein product: CASSPYGGFLDEKLFF. The genes are TRBV28 and TRBJ1-4; D may be TRBD1 (5 bases). From germline, CDR1 is MDHEN and CDR2 SYDVKM. Trimming took 5 bases from V and 6 from J, leaving 19 bases between them. This CDR3 is 16 amino acids long. Full variable domain (rest looked up from reference TRBV28 and TRBJ1-4): DVKVTQSSRYLVKRTGEKVFLECVQDMDHENMFWYRQDPGLGLRLIYFSYDVKMKEKGDIPEGYSVSREKKERFSLILESASTNQTSMYLCASSPYGGFLDEKLFFGSGTQLSVL.

The chain has TRBV14 and TRBJ1-1, with a weak D call TRBD1 (5 bases). The germline CDR1 and CDR2 sequences are SGHDN and FVKESK. Deletions cut 1 base from V and 7 bases from J, with 13 bases between. The CDR3 consists of 14 residues. CDR3 DNA sequence: TGTGCCAGCAGCCAAGTAGGGTGGGGGGTTGAAGCTTTCTTT. Encoded protein: CASSQVGWGVEAFF.

There are a few counts of this clonotype. This chain joins TRBV6-1 and TRBJ1-3, with D possibly being TRBD1 (5 bases). Germline values: CDR1 MNHNS, CDR2 SASEGT. There are 15 residues in the CDR3. The V end was cut by 6 bases, the J end by 0 bases, with 12 bases between. The CDR3 protein is CASREGRGSGNTIYF. CDR3 bases: TGTGCCAGCAGAGAGGGGAGGGGCTCTGGAAACACCATATATTTT.

This clonotype was observed many times. This chain connects TRBV2 to TRBJ1-1, with D uncertain. This CDR3 has 10 residues. Germline loops: CDR1 SNHLY, CDR2 FYNNEI. Trimming took 4 bases from V and 6 from J, leaving 3 bases between them. The CDR3 bases are TGTGCCAGCAGTGCCTCTGAAGCTTTCTTT. Its translation is CASSASEAFF. Drawing the rest from reference TRBV2 and TRBJ1-1, the complete variable domain is EPEVTQTPSHQVTQMGQEVILRCVPISNHLYFYWYRQILGQKVEFLVSFYNNEISEKSEIFDDQFSVERPDGSNFTLKIRSTKLEDSAMYFCASSASEAFFGQGTRLTVV.

This clonotype has at least ten counts. J is TRBJ2-5 and V is TRBV7-8; perhaps D is TRBD1 or TRBD2 (5 bases each). V lost 4 bases, J lost 1 base, and 16 bases lay in between. Per the germline V gene, CDR1 is SGHVS and CDR2 is FQNEAQ. The CDR3 is made up of 16 amino acids. CDR3 nucleotide sequence: TGTGCCAGCAGCTCAGTGGGACCGGCACTCCAAGAGACCCAGTACTTC. It yields the protein CASSSVGPALQETQYF.

The CDR3 is CASSVGGNTQYF. The CDR3 DNA reads as TGTGCCAGCAGCGTAGGAGGGAATACGCAGTATTTT. The chain couples TRBV9 to TRBJ2-3, with D possibly matching TRBD2 (5 bases). The CDR3 runs to 12 residues. Trimming cost V 0 bases and J 7 bases, with 6 bases left between them. Per germline, CDR1 SGDLS and CDR2 YYNGEE.